Below, one T cell receptor beta chain is given with its context. With 0 bases removed from V and 2 bases from J, the gap between germline ends came to 2 bases. This CDR3 is built from 12 residues. CDR1 is MNHNY and CDR2 is SVGAGI in the germline V gene (reference sequence). This table comes from immunoSEQ multiplex PCR, and its TCRdb copy is limited to in-frame clones, with some not included. The sample comprises 20,000 or so clones, 80% to 90% of which are singletons, and about 30% rests with the top ten. The sample originates from a study of OX40 agonist ivuxolimab in advanced cancers. The input for sequencing was CD4+ or CD8+ T cells sorted from blood, taken in a trial of the OX40 agonist ivuxolimab. The chain uses TRBV6-6 and TRBJ2-7; no definite D call. The receptor was derived from an adult with an advanced solid tumor such as melanoma, head and neck, liver or kidney cancer. For the CDR3, the DNA is TGTGCCAGCAGTTACTCGCCCTACGAGCAGTACTTC. Its translation is CASSYSPYEQYF.